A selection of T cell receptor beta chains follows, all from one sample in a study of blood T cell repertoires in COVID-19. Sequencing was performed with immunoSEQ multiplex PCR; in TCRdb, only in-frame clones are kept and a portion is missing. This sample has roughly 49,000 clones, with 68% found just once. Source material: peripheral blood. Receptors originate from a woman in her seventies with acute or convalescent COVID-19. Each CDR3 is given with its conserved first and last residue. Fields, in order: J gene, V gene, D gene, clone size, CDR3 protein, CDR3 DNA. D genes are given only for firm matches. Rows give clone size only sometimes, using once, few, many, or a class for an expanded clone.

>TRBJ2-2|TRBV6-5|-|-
CASSYVGRNTGELFF
TGTGCCAGCAGCTACGTGGGGAGGAACACCGGGGAGCTGTTTTTT
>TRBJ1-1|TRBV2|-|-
CASSKGLLNTEAFF
TGTGCCAGCAGTAAGGGACTTCTGAACACTGAAGCTTTCTTT
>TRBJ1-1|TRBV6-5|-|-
CASSYFVEAEAFF
TGTGCCAGCAGTTACTTCGTTGAGGCTGAAGCTTTCTTT
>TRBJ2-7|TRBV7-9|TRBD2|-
CASSRAGESYEQYF
TGTGCCAGCAGCCGGGCGGGGGAGTCCTACGAGCAGTACTTC
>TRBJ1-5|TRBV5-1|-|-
CASSRGGDSNQPQHF
TGCGCCAGCAGCCGGGGAGGGGATAGCAATCAGCCCCAGCATTTT
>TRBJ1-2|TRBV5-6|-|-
CASSFRVYGYTF
TGTGCCAGCAGCTTCCGGGTTTATGGCTACACCTTC
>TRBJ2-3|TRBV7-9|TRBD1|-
CASSTRDRTHTDTQYF
TGTGCCAGCAGCACACGGGACAGAACACACACAGATACGCAGTATTTT
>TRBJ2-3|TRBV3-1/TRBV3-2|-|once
CASSPTGSGTQYF
TGTGCCAGCAGCCCAACCGGCAGCGGTACGCAGTATTTT
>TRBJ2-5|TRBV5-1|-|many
CASSLGREQETQYF
TGCGCCAGCAGCTTGGGTAGGGAGCAGGAGACCCAGTACTTC
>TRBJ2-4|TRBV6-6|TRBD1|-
CASSSSLGQGRSGKYF
TGTGCCAGCAGTTCGAGTTTGGGACAGGGACGGTCCGGGAAGTACTTC
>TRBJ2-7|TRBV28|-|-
CASSWARDSPYEQYF
TGTGCCAGCAGTTGGGCCCGGGACTCCCCTTACGAGCAGTACTTC
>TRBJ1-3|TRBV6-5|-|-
CASSWTSAGNTIYF
TGTGCCAGCAGTTGGACAAGCGCTGGAAACACCATATATTTT
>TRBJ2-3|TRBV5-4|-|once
CASSLIGSEGDTQYF
TGTGCCAGCAGCTTAATCGGGAGCGAAGGAGATACGCAGTATTTT
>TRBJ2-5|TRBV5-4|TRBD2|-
CASSSGLAGDQETQYF
TGTGCCAGCAGCTCCGGACTAGCGGGGGATCAAGAGACCCAGTACTTC
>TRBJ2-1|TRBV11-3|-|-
CASSLDGGYNEQFF
TGTGCCAGCAGCTTAGATGGCGGTTACAATGAGCAGTTCTTC
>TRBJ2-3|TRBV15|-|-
CATSRGLGTDTQYF
TGTGCCACCAGCAGAGGACTCGGCACAGATACGCAGTATTTT
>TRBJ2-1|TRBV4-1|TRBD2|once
CASSPGLAGLYNEQFF
TGCGCCAGCAGCCCGGGACTAGCGGGGCTCTACAATGAGCAGTTCTTC
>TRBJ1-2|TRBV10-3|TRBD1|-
CAIRPGQGAHGYTF
TGTGCCATCAGACCGGGACAGGGGGCCCATGGCTACACCTTC
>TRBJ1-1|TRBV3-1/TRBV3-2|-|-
CASSPWGRLNTEAFF
TGTGCCAGCAGCCCATGGGGGAGGCTGAACACTGAAGCTTTCTTT
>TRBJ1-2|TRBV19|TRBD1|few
CASRNRDRGGGYTF
TGTGCCAGTAGGAACCGGGACAGGGGAGGTGGCTACACCTTC
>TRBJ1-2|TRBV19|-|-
CASSIDLYGYGYTF
TGTGCCAGTAGTATAGACTTATACGGCTATGGCTACACCTTC
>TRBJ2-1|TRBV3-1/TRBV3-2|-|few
CASSQPGTDEEQFF
TGTGCCAGCAGCCAACCCGGGACTGATGAGGAGCAGTTCTTC
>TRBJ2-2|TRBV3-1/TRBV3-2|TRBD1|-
CASSQARDRGLRTGELFF
TGTGCCAGCAGCCAAGCCCGGGACAGGGGCCTTCGCACCGGGGAGCTGTTTTTT
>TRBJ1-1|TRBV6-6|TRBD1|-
CASSLGTGAAEAFF
TGTGCCAGCAGTTTAGGGACAGGGGCGGCTGAAGCTTTCTTT
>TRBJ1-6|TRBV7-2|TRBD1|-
CASSWTGTGLSSPLHF
TGTGCCAGCAGCTGGACAGGGACAGGGCTTAGCTCACCCCTCCACTTT
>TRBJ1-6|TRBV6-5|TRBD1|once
CASSYTGQGRYSPLHF
TGTGCCAGCAGTTACACGGGACAGGGAAGATATTCACCCCTCCACTTT
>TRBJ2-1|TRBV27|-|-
CASSPSNEQFF
TGTGCCAGCAGTCCCAGCAATGAGCAGTTCTTC
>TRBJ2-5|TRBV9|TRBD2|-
CASSVDLRGAGGPETQYF
TGTGCCAGCAGCGTCGACCTACGAGGGGCGGGAGGCCCGGAGACCCAGTACTTC
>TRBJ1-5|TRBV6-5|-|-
CASSRGLGEPQHF
TGTGCCAGCAGTCGGGGGTTGGGGGAGCCCCAGCATTTT
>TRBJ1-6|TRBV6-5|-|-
CASRPGAGPSPLHF
TGTGCCAGCAGACCAGGAGCAGGGCCATCACCCCTCCACTTT
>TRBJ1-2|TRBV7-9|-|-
CASSFMYGSGYTF
TGTGCCAGCAGCTTCATGTACGGTAGTGGCTACACCTTC
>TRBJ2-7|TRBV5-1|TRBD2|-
CASSPSGRSYEQYF
TGCGCCAGCAGCCCCAGCGGGAGGTCCTACGAGCAGTACTTC
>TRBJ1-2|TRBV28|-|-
CASSRQDHGYTF
TGTGCCAGCAGTCGACAGGATCATGGCTACACCTTC
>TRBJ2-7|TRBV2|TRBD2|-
CASRRGLAGREQYF
TGTGCCAGCAGGAGGGGACTAGCGGGACGCGAGCAGTACTTC
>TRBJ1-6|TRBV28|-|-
CASSLPEGNDSPLHF
TGTGCCAGCAGCCTCCCGGAGGGAAACGATTCACCCCTCCACTTT
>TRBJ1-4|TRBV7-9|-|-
CASSAPGSKREKLFF
TGTGCCAGCAGCGCCCCAGGGTCAAAAAGGGAAAAACTGTTTTTT